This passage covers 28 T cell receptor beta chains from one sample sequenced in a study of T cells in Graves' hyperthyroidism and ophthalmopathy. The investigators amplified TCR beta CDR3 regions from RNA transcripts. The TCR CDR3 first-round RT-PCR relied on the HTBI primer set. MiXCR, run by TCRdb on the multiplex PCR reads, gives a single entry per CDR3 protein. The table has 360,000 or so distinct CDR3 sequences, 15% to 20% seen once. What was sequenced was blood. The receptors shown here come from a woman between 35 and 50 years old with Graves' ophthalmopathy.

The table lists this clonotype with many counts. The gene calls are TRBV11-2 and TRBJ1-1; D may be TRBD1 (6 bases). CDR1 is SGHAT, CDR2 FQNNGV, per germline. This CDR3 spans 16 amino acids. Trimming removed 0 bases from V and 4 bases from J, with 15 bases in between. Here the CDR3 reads CASSLDRAGDTTEAFF. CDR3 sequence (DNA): TGTGCCAGCAGCTTAGATCGGGCAGGGGATACCACTGAAGCTTTCTTT.

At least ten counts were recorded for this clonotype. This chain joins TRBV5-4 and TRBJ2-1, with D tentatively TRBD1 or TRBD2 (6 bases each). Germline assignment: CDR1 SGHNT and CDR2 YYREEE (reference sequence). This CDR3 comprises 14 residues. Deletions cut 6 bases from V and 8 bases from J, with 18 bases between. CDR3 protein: CASKGRAGEDEQFF. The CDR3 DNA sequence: TGTGCCAGCAAGGGTCGGGCAGGGGAGGATGAGCAGTTCTTC.

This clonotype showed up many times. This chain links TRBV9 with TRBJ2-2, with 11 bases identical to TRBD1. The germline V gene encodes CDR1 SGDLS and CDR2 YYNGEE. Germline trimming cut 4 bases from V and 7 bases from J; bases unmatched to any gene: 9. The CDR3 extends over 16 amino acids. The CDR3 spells CASSSRRTGGFGELFF. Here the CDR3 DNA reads TGTGCCAGCAGCTCCAGGAGGACAGGGGGCTTCGGGGAGCTGTTTTTT.

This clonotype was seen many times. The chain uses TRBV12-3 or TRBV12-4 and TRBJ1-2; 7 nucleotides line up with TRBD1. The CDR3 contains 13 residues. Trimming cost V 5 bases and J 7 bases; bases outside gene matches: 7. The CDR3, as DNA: TGTGCCAGCAGTCCGAGACAGGGTGGTGGCTACACCTTC. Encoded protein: CASSPRQGGGYTF.

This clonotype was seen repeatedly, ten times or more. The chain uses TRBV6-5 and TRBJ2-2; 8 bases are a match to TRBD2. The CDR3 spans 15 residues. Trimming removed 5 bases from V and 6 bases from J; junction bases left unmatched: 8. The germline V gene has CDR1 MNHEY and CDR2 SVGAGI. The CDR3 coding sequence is TGTGCCAGCAGTCTCTACCCACTAGCGGCCGGGGAGCTGTTTTTT. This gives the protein CASSLYPLAAGELFF.

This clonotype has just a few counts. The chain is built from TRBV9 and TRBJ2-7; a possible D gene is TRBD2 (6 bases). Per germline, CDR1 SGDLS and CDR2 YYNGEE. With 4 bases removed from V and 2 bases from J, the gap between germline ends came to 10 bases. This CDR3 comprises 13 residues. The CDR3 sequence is CASSWGLAYEQYF. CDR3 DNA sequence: TGTGCCAGCAGCTGGGGACTGGCCTACGAGCAGTACTTC.

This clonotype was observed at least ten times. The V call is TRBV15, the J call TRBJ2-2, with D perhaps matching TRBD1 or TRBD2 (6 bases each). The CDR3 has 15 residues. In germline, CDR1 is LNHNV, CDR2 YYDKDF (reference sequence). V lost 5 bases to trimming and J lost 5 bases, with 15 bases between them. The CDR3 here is CATSAGRGRTGELFF. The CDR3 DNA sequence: TGTGCCACCAGCGCTGGACGGGGGCGGACCGGGGAGCTGTTTTTT.

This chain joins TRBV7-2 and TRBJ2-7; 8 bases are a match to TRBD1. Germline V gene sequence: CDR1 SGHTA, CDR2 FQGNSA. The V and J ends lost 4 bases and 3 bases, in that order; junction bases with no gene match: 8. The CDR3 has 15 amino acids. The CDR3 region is CASSSMTGVSYEQYF. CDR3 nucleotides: TGTGCCAGCAGCTCAATGACAGGGGTAAGCTACGAGCAGTACTTC.

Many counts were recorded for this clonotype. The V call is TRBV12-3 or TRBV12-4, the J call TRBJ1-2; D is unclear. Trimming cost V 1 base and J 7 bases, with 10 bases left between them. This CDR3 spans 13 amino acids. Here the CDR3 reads CASSLGRRGGYTF. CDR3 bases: TGTGCCAGCAGTTTAGGAAGGCGGGGTGGCTACACCTTC.

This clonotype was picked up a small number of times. The CDR3 DNA reads as TGTGCCAGCAGTGAAGGGTTCAGAAAAGAGACCCAGTACTTC. Translation gives CASSEGFRKETQYF. V is TRBV6-1 and J is TRBJ2-5; the D is unclear. Trimming pared 1 base from V and 3 bases from J, leaving 9 bases between. CDR1 and CDR2 (germline): MNHNS, SASEGT. The length of the CDR3 is 14 residues.

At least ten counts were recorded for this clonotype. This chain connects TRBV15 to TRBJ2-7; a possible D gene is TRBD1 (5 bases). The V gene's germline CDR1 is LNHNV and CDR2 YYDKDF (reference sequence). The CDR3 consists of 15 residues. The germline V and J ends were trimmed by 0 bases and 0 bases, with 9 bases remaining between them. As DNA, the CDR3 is TGTGCCACCAGCAGAGATCAGGGAAGCTCCTACGAGCAGTACTTC. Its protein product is CATSRDQGSSYEQYF.

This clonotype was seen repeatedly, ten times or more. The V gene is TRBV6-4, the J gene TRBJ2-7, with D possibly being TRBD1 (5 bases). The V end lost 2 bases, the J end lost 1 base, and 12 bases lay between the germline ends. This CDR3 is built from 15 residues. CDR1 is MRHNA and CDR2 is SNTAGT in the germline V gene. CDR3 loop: CASSDGSGLSYEQYF. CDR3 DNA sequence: TGTGCCAGCAGTGACGGCTCAGGGTTATCCTACGAGCAGTACTTC.

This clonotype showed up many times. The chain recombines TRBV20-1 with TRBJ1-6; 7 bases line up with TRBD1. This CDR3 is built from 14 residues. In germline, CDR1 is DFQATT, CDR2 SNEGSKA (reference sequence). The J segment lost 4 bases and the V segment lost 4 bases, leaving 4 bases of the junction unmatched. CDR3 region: CSAKSGQYNSPLHF. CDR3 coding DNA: TGCAGTGCTAAATCGGGACAGTATAATTCACCCCTCCACTTT.

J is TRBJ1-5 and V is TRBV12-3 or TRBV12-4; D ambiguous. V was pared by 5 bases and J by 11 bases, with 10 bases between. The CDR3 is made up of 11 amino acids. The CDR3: CASSQAGAQHF. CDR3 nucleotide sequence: TGTGCCAGCAGTCAAGCCGGGGCCCAGCATTTT.

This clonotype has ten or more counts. CDR3 in DNA: TGTGCCAGCAGGCCCGAGGGCTATGGCTACACCTTC. Residues: CASRPEGYGYTF. The chain carries TRBV12-3 or TRBV12-4 and TRBJ1-2; unclear D gene. Trimming took off 6 bases at V and 4 bases at J, with 9 bases between the two ends. The CDR3 has 12 amino acids.

CDR3 in DNA: TGTGCCAGCAGCCCGCACAGGGGTTCGGATGAAGCTTTCTTT. Its protein product is CASSPHRGSDEAFF. The chain employs TRBV28 and TRBJ1-1; 7 nucleotides line up with TRBD1. From germline, CDR1 is MDHEN and CDR2 SYDVKM. The CDR3 has 14 residues. Trimming cost V 6 bases and J 7 bases; bases outside gene matches: 11.

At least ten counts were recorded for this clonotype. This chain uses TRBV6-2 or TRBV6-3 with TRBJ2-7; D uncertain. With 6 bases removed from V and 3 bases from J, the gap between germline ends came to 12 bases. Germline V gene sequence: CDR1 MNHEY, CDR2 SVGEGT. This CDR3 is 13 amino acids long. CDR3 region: CASSPIRDYEQYF. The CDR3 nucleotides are TGTGCCAGCAGCCCAATTCGTGACTACGAGCAGTACTTC.

In DNA form, the CDR3 reads TGTGCCAGCTCACCACGGGGGGGCGTAGAGAACACTGAAGCTTTCTTT. Amino acids: CASSPRGGVENTEAFF. The V call is TRBV18, the J call TRBJ1-1, with D possibly being TRBD1 (6 bases). The CDR3 spans 16 residues. Trimming stripped 1 base from V and 1 base from J, with 13 bases between. Germline V gives CDR1 KGHSH, CDR2 LQKENI.

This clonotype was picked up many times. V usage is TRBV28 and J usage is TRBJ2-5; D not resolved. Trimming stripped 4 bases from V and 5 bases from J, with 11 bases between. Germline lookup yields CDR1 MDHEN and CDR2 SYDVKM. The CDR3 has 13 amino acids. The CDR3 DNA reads TGTGCCAGCAGTTCCCATTTGGAGGAGACCCAGTACTTC. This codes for CASSSHLEETQYF.

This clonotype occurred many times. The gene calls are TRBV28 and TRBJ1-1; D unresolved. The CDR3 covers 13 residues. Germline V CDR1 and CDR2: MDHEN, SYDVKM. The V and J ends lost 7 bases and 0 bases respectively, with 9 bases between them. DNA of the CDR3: TGTGCCAGCATAACCAGCATGAACACTGAAGCTTTCTTT. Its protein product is CASITSMNTEAFF.

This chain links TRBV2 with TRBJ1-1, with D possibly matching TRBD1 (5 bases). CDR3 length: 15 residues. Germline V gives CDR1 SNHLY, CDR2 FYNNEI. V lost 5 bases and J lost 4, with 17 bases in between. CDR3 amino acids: CASSIPGGLATEAFF. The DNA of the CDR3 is TGTGCCAGCAGTATTCCCGGGGGGTTGGCCACTGAAGCTTTCTTT. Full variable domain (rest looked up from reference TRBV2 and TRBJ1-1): EPEVTQTPSHQVTQMGQEVILRCVPISNHLYFYWYRQILGQKVEFLVSFYNNEISEKSEIFDDQFSVERPDGSNFTLKIRSTKLEDSAMYFCASSIPGGLATEAFFGQGTRLTVV.

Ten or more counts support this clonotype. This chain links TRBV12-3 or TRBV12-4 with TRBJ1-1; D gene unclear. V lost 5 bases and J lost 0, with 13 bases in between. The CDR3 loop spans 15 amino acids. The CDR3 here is CASSPAGRLNTEAFF. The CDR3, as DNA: TGTGCCAGCAGTCCCGCAGGACGGTTGAACACTGAAGCTTTCTTT.

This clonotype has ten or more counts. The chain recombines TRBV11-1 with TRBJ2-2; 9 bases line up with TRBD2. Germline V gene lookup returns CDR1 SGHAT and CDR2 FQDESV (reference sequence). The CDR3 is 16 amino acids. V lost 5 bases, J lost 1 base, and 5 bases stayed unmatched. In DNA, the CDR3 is TGTGCCAGCAGCACCGAGACTAGCGGGAACACCGGGGAGCTGTTTTTT. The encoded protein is CASSTETSGNTGELFF.

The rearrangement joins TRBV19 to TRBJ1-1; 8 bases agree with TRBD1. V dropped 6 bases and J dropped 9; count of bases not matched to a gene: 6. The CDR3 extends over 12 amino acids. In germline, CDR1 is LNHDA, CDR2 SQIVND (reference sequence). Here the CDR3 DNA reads TGTGCCAGTAGGGGGGACAGGAGGAAAGCTTTCTTT. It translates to CASRGDRRKAFF. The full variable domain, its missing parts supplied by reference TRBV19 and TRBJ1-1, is DGGITQSPKYLFRKEGQNVTLSCEQNLNHDAMYWYRQDPGQGLRLIYYSQIVNDFQKGDIAEGYSVSREKKESFPLTVTSAQKNPTAFYLCASRGDRRKAFFGQGTRLTVV.

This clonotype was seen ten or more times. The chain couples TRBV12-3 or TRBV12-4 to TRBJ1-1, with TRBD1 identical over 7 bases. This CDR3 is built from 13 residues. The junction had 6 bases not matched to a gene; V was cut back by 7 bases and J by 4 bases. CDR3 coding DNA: TGTGCCAGCACCGTAACAGGGGTCACTGAAGCTTTCTTT. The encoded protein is CASTVTGVTEAFF.

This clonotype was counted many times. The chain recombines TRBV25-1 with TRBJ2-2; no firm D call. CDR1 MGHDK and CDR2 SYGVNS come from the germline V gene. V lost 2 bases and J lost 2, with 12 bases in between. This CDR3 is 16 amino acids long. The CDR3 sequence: CASSEVGSTNTGELFF. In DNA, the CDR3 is TGTGCCAGCAGTGAAGTGGGATCCACAAACACCGGGGAGCTGTTTTTT.

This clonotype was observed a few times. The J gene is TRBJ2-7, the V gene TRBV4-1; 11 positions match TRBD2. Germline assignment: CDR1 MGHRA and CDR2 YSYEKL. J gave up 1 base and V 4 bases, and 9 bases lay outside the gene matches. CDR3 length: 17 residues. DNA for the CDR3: TGCGCCAGCAGCCTACTCCCGGGGACTAGCGGTTCCTACGAGCAGTACTTC. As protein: CASSLLPGTSGSYEQYF.

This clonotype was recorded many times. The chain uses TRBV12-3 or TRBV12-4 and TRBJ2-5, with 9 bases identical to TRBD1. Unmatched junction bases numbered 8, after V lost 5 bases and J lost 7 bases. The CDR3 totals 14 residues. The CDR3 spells CASSQGQGRGTQYF. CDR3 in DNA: TGTGCCAGCAGTCAGGGACAGGGAAGGGGGACCCAGTACTTC.